This T cell receptor beta chain emerged from a study of siplizumab effects on memory and regulatory T cells. Using immunoSEQ multiplex PCR, the repertoire was profiled, and TCRdb retains in-frame clones only, with some absent. The sample shows 100,000 to 110,000 clones, more than 85% of them seen only once. Per germline, CDR1 GTSNPN and CDR2 SVGIG (reference sequence). V lost 4 bases, J lost 4 bases, and 16 bases lay in between. The CDR3 loop spans 14 amino acids. This clone has more than one count but fewer than ten. The chain recombines TRBV30 with TRBJ1-2, with D possibly TRBD1 on 6 matching bases. The sequence came from a human donor in good health. Sample: CD4+ T cells sorted from blood. The CDR3 DNA reads TGTGCCTGGACCCCAGGACAGAACTTCTATGGCTACACCTTC. Protein: CAWTPGQNFYGYTF.